Here is one T cell receptor beta chain with its context. These data come from a study of blood T cell repertoires in COVID-19. The V and J ends lost 6 bases and 4 bases respectively, with 15 bases between them. Germline V lookup: CDR1 SGHAT, CDR2 FQNNGV. This CDR3 has 14 residues. How the authors handled the data: By means of reference gene primer amplification, nucleated cell counts were estimated. The repertoire was sequenced with immunoSEQ multiplex PCR; TCRdb's copy has only in-frame clones and lacks some. V, J and clone size were drawn from that table, and D and trimming were deduced from the DNA. The table records 240,000 or so clones, under 85% of them present only once.

Sequencing was done on a sample of peripheral blood. V gene TRBV11-2 combines with J gene TRBJ1-1; tentatively, D is TRBD1 (6 bases). The sequence was obtained from a man aged 30-40 years who had recovered from COVID-19. As DNA, the CDR3 is TGTGCCAGCAGTCAAGACCTGGGGGCCACTGAAGCTTTCTTT. Translation gives CASSQDLGATEAFF.